Presented here are 20 T cell receptor beta chains from one specimen sequenced in a study of post-analysis software for immune sequencing data. Study-wide results and limits: When patients were compared with controls, about 5 TRBV segments were more frequent, TRBV5-6, TRBV5-1 and TRBV20-1 among them.

The library was made from cDNA and included unique molecular identifiers. Via MiXCR, TCRdb re-called the PCR reads, giving one row per CDR3 protein. The sample yields some 690,000 distinct CDR3 sequences, roughly 27% seen once. Their target antigens are unknown. Sequenced: blood. These receptor sequences come from a girl under 18 with multiple sclerosis.

V gene TRBV5-5 combines with J gene TRBJ2-3; D gene ambiguous. V was shortened by 0 bases and J by 5 bases, with 10 bases between the two germline ends. The CDR3 sequence is 14 residues long. CDR1 is SGHKS, CDR2 YYEKEE, per germline (reference sequence). This CDR3 is CASSLVSLIDTQYF. The CDR3 DNA reads TGTGCCAGCAGCTTGGTATCACTCATAGATACGCAGTATTTT.

This clonotype appeared a few times. V usage is TRBV6-6 and J usage is TRBJ2-7, with D uncertain. From germline, CDR1 is MNHNY and CDR2 SVGAGI (reference sequence). V was shortened by 5 bases and J by 0 bases, with 5 bases between the two germline ends. The CDR3 is made up of 12 amino acids. The CDR3: CASSQLSYEQYF. The CDR3 nucleotides read TGTGCCAGCAGTCAGCTCTCCTACGAGCAGTACTTC.

In this sample, this clonotype turned up a few times. One end of the junction is discordant with germline, which a read error may explain. This chain links TRBV7-7 with TRBJ2-1; the match to TRBD2 covers 7 bases. The germline V gene has CDR1 SSHAT and CDR2 FNYEAQ (reference sequence). CDR3 length: 16 residues. DNA for the CDR3: TGTGCTAGCAGCACCGCTCCGCTAGCGGAGTACAATGAGCAGTTCTTC. This encodes CASSTAPLAEYNEQFF.

This clonotype was picked up a small number of times. The chain employs TRBV7-9 and TRBJ1-1; D gene uncertain. The CDR3 is 12 residues long. The ends were cut back, 8 bases at V and 4 bases at J, with 11 bases in the middle. Germline CDR1 is SEHNR and CDR2 is FQNEAQ (reference sequence). The CDR3: CASVPRGTEAFF. Here the CDR3 DNA reads TGTGCCAGCGTTCCTCGGGGCACTGAAGCTTTCTTT.

This chain links TRBV3-1 with TRBJ2-7; 10 nucleotides match TRBD1. Looked up from germline, CDR1 is LGHDT and CDR2 is YNNKEL (reference sequence). V dropped 1 base and J dropped 12; count of bases not matched to a gene: 12. The CDR3 is 15 residues long. CDR3 protein: CASSQGDRGWETRYF. The CDR3 nucleotides are TGTGCCAGCAGCCAAGGGGACAGGGGTTGGGAGACCCGGTACTTC.

The V gene is TRBV7-8, the J gene TRBJ2-7; a possible D gene is TRBD1 (5 bases). V lost 2 bases, J lost 3 bases, and 14 bases lay in between. Germline CDR1 reads SGHVS; CDR2 reads FQNEAQ. The CDR3 has 15 residues. The CDR3 DNA reads TGTGCCAGCAGCTTACGTCAGACAGACAGCTACGAGCAGTACTTC. Its translation: CASSLRQTDSYEQYF.

J is TRBJ2-7 and V is TRBV7-2; D remains ambiguous. CDR3 length: 15 residues. Deletions cut 5 bases from V and 4 bases from J, with 18 bases between. CDR1 SGHTA and CDR2 FQGNSA come from the germline V gene. This CDR3 is CASSAELHLVYEQYF. In DNA form, the CDR3 reads TGTGCCAGCAGCGCCGAGTTGCACCTAGTTTACGAGCAGTACTTC.

Note on this clonotype: The conserved closing phenylalanine or tryptophan is absent in this CDR3, likely reflecting a read error. V is TRBV12-3 or TRBV12-4 and J is TRBJ2-3, with 9 bases matching TRBD2. The CDR3 covers 17 residues. The chain's CDR3 is CASSFSLAGVRTDAQYS. The CDR3 bases are TGTGCCAGCAGTTTCTCATTAGCGGGAGTTAGAACAGATGCGCAGTATTCT.

The sample holds a few counts of this clonotype. The chain joins TRBV7-9 to TRBJ2-7; D is uncertain. V lost 5 bases, J lost 1 base, and 21 bases lay in between. The CDR3 runs to 17 residues. Germline V CDR1 and CDR2: SEHNR, FQNEAQ (reference sequence). As DNA, the CDR3 is TGTGCCAGCAGCACCCCAACTATGGCGGTCGAATCCTACGAGCAGTACTTC. Amino acid sequence: CASSTPTMAVESYEQYF.

This clonotype was counted at least ten times. The chain carries TRBV29-1 and TRBJ2-1; weak D call: TRBD2 (5 bases). V lost 5 bases, J lost 5 bases, and 19 bases lay in between. In germline, CDR1 is SQVTM, CDR2 ANQGSEA. The CDR3 totals 15 residues. The CDR3 DNA sequence: TGCAGCGTTCAGGTCTTGGTAGCGCCCAACAATGAGCAGTTCTTC. Translating gives CSVQVLVAPNNEQFF.

The V call is TRBV4-3, the J call TRBJ2-7; D is possibly TRBD1 (5 bases). Deletions cut 1 base from V and 2 bases from J, with 9 bases between. This CDR3 has 14 amino acids. CDR1 and CDR2 from the germline V gene are LGHNA and YSLEER. The CDR3 DNA reads TGCGCCAGCAGCCAAGGGGGCATAACCTACGAGCAGTACTTC. Protein: CASSQGGITYEQYF.

The chain has TRBV6-2 or TRBV6-3 and TRBJ2-7; TRBD1 matches at 9 bases. Germline values: CDR1 MNHEY, CDR2 SVGEGT. Germline trimming cut 8 bases from V and 6 bases from J; bases unmatched to any gene: 5. CDR3 length equals 12 residues. CDR3 in amino acids: CASQGQGGEQYF. Here the CDR3 DNA reads TGTGCCAGCCAGGGACAGGGAGGCGAGCAGTACTTC.

This chain uses TRBV20-1 with TRBJ2-1; TRBD2 might be the D (6 bases). Germline V CDR1 and CDR2: DFQATT, SNEGSKA (reference sequence). The CDR3 spans 15 residues. V shed 5 bases and J shed 6 bases, with 20 bases lying between them. The CDR3 here is CSASLVAVGLNEQFF. CDR3 bases: TGCAGTGCTTCTCTAGTAGCGGTAGGGCTCAATGAGCAGTTCTTC.

The chain recombines TRBV16 with TRBJ1-4; D might be TRBD1 (6 bases). The germline V gene encodes CDR1 KGHSY and CDR2 FQNENV. The CDR3 runs 14 residues. The V end lost 3 bases, the J end lost 4 bases, and 9 bases lay between the germline ends. CDR3 sequence (DNA): TGTGCCAGCAGCCAGCAGGGGCGTAATGAAAAACTGTTTTTT. The encoded protein is CASSQQGRNEKLFF. The full variable domain, its missing parts supplied by reference TRBV16 and TRBJ1-4, is GEEVAQTPKHLVRGEGQKAKLYCAPIKGHSYVFWYQQVLKNEFKFLISFQNENVFDETGMPKERFSAKCLPNSPCSLEIQATKLEDSAVYFCASSQQGRNEKLFFGSGTQLSVL.

J is TRBJ1-6 and V is TRBV5-1, with D possibly being TRBD1 (5 bases). Germline CDR1 SGHRS, CDR2 YFSETQ. The V and J ends lost 0 bases and 7 bases respectively, with 14 bases between them. The CDR3 is made up of 16 amino acids. CDR3 in DNA: TGCGCCAGCAGCTTGGATGTCCCAGGGCTCAATTCACCCCTCCACTTT. It translates to CASSLDVPGLNSPLHF.

V and J are TRBV11-2 and TRBJ1-2; TRBD1 might be the D (6 bases). Trimming shortened V by 4 bases and J by 4 bases, and 13 bases separated the two germline ends. Germline values: CDR1 SGHAT, CDR2 FQNNGV. The CDR3 sequence is 14 residues long. DNA of the CDR3: TGTGCCAGCAGCTCCTCCACAGGGAGCTATGGCTACACCTTC. Translation gives CASSSSTGSYGYTF.

This clonotype has a handful of counts. The chain has TRBV2 and TRBJ1-2; the D gene is possibly TRBD1 (6 bases). Germline CDR1 SNHLY, CDR2 FYNNEI. CDR3 length: 13 residues. V was clipped by 7 bases and J by 0 bases, with 9 bases between them. CDR3 nucleotides: TGTGCCAGCAAACAGGGCTCTAACTATGGCTACACCTTC. Encoded protein: CASKQGSNYGYTF.

This chain joins TRBV5-1 and TRBJ2-4; tentative D call: TRBD2 (7 bases). Trimming cost V 5 bases and J 0 bases, with 15 bases left between them. Germline V gives CDR1 SGHRS, CDR2 YFSETQ. This CDR3 contains 16 residues. The CDR3 region is CASSQGGELAKNIQYF. The CDR3 nucleotides read TGCGCCAGCAGTCAAGGGGGGGAACTAGCCAAAAACATTCAGTACTTC.

The gene calls are TRBV20-1 and TRBJ1-2, with TRBD1 matching over 10 bases. The CDR3 length is 16 residues. The V gene's germline CDR1 is DFQATT and CDR2 SNEGSKA (reference sequence). After removal of 5 bases from V and 0 bases from J, the junction contained 9 bases not matched to a gene. The CDR3 sequence is CSALDRGRPTNYGYTF. CDR3 sequence (DNA): TGCAGTGCTTTAGACAGGGGGCGTCCGACTAACTATGGCTACACCTTC.

V gene TRBV27 combines with J gene TRBJ1-5; D gene unclear. Between the trimmed V and J ends, which lost 4 bases and 4 bases, there was a span of 11 bases. CDR3 length: 14 amino acids. Germline CDR1 reads MNHEY; CDR2 reads SMNVEV (reference sequence). DNA for the CDR3: TGTGCCAGCAGTTCCCACAAATCAAATCAGCCCCAGCATTTT. Encoded protein: CASSSHKSNQPQHF.